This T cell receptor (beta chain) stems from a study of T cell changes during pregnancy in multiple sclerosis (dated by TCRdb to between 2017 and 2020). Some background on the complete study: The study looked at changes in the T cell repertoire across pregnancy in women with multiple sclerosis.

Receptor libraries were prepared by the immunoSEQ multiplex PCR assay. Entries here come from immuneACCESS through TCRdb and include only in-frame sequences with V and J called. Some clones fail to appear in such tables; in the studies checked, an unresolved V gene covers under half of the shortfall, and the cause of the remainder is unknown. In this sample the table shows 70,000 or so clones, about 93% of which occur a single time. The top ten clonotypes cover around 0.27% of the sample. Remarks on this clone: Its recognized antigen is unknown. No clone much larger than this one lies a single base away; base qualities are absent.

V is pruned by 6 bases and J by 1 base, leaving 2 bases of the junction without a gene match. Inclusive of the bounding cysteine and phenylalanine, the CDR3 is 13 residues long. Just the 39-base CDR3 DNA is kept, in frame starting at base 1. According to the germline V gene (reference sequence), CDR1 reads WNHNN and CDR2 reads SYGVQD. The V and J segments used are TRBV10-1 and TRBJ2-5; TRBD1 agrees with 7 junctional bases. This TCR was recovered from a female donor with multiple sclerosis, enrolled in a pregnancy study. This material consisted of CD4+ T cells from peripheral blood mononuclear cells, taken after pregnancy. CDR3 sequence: CASSRQGQETQYF. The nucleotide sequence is TGCGCCAGCAGCCGACAGGGCCAAGAGACCCAGTACTTC.